This T cell receptor beta chain was identified in a study of T cells after yellow fever vaccination. This clonotype was detected a few times. Antigen unknown. Points from the study as a whole: Reappearance after the booster was seen for most primary-vaccination clones, at 96% CD4 and 70% to 90% CD8.

The V and J ends lost 0 bases and 0 bases respectively, with 6 bases between them. CDR3 length equals 16 residues. Germline V CDR1 and CDR2: MNHNY, SVGAGI (reference sequence). TCRdb ran MiXCR on the 5' RACE reads and lists one entry per CDR3 protein. This table holds roughly 400,000 distinct CDR3 sequences, under 20% found once. The sequence derives from a man between 18 and 29 years old who received the YFV17D yellow fever vaccine. This sequence joins TRBV6-6 and TRBJ2-6, with D unclear. Material: PBMCs, obtained before the yellow fever booster vaccination. CDR3 amino acids: CASSYSSDSGANVLTF. The CDR3 nucleotides are TGTGCCAGCAGTTACTCCTCAGACTCTGGGGCCAACGTCCTGACTTTC.